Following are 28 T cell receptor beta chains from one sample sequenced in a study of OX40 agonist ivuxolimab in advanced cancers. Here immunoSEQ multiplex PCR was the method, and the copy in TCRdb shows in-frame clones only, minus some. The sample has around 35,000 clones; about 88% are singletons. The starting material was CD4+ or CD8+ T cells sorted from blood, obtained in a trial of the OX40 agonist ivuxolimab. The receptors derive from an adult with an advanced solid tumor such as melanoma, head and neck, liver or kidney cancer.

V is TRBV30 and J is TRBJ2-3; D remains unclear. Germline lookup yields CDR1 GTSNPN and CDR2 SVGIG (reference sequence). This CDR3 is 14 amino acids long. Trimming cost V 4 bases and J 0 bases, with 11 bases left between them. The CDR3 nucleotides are TGTGCCTGGACTGCTAAATTTAGCACAGATACGCAGTATTTT. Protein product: CAWTAKFSTDTQYF.

CDR3 DNA: TGCGCCAGCAGCCGACGGGACACCCCCTACGAGCAGTACTTC. Translated: CASSRRDTPYEQYF. The chain links TRBV5-1 to TRBJ2-7; D might be TRBD1 (6 bases). The CDR3 has 14 amino acids. Germline CDR1 reads SGHRS; CDR2 reads YFSETQ. V lost 4 bases to trimming and J lost 2 bases, with 13 bases between them. The full variable domain, rest sourced from reference TRBV5-1 and TRBJ2-7, is KAGVTQTPRYLIKTRGQQVTLSCSPISGHRSVSWYQQTPGQGLQFLFEYFSETQRNKGNFPGRFSGRQFSNSRSEMNVSTLELGDSALYLCASSRRDTPYEQYFGPGTRLTVT.

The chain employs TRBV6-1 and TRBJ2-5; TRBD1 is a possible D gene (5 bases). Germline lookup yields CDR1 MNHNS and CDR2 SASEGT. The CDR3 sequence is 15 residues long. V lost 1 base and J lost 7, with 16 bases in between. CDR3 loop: CASSEVGQGGGTQYF. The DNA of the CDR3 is TGTGCCAGCAGTGAAGTTGGGCAGGGCGGTGGGACCCAGTACTTC.

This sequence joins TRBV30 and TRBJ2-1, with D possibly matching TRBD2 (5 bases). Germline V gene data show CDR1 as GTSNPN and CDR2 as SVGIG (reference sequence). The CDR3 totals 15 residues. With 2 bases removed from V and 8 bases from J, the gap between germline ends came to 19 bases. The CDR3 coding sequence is TGTGCCTGGAGTACTACTAGGTCCTTAGGCGATGAGCAGTTCTTC. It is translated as CAWSTTRSLGDEQFF.

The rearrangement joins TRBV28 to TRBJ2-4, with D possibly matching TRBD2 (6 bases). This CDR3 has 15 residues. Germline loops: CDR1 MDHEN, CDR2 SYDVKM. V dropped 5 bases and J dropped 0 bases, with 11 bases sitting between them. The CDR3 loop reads CASSRTGLAKNIQYF. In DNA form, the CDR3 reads TGTGCCAGCAGTCGCACGGGACTAGCCAAAAACATTCAGTACTTC.

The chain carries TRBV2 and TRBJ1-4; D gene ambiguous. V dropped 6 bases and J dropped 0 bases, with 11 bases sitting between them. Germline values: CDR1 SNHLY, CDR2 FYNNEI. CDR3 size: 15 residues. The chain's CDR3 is CASRRQAATNEKLFF. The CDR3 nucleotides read TGTGCCAGCAGGCGGCAGGCTGCAACTAATGAAAAACTGTTTTTT.

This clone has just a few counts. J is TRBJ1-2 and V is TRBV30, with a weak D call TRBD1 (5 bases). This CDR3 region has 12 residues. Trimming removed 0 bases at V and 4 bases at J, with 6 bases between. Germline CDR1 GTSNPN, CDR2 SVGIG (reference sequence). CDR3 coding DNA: TGTGCCTGGAGTGTTCAGGGCTATGGCTACACCTTC. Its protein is CAWSVQGYGYTF.

The CDR3: CASKRDTQETQYF. The DNA of the CDR3 is TGCGCCAGCAAAAGGGACACTCAAGAGACCCAGTACTTC. This sequence joins TRBV5-1 and TRBJ2-5; perhaps TRBD1 as D (6 bases). V shed 6 bases and J shed 2 bases, with 11 bases lying between them. The CDR3 contains 13 residues. Looked up from germline, CDR1 is SGHRS and CDR2 is YFSETQ.

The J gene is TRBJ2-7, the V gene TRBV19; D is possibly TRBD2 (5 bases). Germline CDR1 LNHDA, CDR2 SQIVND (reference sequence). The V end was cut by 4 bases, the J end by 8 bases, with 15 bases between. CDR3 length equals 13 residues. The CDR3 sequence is CASSTSGLAKQYF. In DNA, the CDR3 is TGTGCCAGTAGTACCTCCGGACTGGCCAAGCAGTACTTC.

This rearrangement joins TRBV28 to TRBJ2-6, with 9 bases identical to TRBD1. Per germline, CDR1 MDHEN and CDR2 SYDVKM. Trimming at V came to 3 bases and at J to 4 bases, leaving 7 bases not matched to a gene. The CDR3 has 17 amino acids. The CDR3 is CASSFSQGAAGANVLTF. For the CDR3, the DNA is TGTGCCAGCAGTTTTTCACAGGGGGCTGCGGGGGCCAACGTCCTGACTTTC.

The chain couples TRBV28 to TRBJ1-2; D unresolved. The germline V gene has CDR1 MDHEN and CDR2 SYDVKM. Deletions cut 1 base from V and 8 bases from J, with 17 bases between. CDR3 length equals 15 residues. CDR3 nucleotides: TGTGCCAGCAGTTTATTATCGGGGATGGAGTCCGGCTACACCTTC. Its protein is CASSLLSGMESGYTF.

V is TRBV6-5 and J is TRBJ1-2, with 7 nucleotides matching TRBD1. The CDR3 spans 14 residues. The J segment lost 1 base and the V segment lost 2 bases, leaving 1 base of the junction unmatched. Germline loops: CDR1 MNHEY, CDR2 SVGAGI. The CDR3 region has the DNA TGTGCCAGCAGTTACGACAGGGTTAACTATGGCTACACCTTC. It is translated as CASSYDRVNYGYTF.

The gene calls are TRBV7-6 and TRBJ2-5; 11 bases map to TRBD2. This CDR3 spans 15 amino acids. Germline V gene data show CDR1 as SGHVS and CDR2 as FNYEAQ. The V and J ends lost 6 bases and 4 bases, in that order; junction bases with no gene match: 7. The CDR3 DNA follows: TGTGCCAGCAGTCTTAGCGGGGGGGCCGGAGAGACCCAGTACTTC. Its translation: CASSLSGGAGETQYF.

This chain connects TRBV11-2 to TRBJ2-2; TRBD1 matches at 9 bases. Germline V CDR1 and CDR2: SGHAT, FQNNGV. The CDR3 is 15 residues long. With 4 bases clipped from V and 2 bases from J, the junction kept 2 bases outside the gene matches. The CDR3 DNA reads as TGTGCCAGCAGCTGGACAGGGGAAAACACCGGGGAGCTGTTTTTT. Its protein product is CASSWTGENTGELFF. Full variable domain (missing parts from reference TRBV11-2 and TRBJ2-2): EAGVAQSPRYKIIEKRQSVAFWCNPISGHATLYWYQQILGQGPKLLIQFQNNGVVDDSQLPKDRFSAERLKGVDSTLKIQPAKLEDSAVYLCASSWTGENTGELFFGEGSRLTVL.

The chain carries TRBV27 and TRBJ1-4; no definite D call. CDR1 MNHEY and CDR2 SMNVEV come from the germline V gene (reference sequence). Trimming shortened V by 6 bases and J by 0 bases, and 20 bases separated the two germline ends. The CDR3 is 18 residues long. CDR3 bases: TGTGCCAGCAGATTAACACCATCTTGGGGAACAACTAATGAAAAACTGTTTTTT. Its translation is CASRLTPSWGTTNEKLFF.

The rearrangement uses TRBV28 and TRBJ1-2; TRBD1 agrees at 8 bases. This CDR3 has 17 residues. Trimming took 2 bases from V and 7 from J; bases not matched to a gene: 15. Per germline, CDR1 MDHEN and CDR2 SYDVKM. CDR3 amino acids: CASSLPRRGPTLFGYTF. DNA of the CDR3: TGTGCCAGCAGTTTACCCCGCAGGGGGCCAACCCTCTTTGGCTACACCTTC.

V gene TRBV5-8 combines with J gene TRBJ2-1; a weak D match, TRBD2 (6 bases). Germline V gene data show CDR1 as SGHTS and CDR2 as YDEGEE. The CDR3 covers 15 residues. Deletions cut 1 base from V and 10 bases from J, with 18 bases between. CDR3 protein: CASSLRDFGVGEQFF. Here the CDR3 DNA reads TGTGCCAGCAGCTTGAGGGACTTTGGCGTAGGAGAGCAGTTCTTC.

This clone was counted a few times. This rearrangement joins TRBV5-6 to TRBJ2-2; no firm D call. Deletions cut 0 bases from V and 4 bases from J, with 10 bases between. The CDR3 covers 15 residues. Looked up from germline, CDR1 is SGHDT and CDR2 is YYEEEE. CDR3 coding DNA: TGTGCCAGCAGCTTGGAGCTTCGGACCACCGGGGAGCTGTTTTTT. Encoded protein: CASSLELRTTGELFF.

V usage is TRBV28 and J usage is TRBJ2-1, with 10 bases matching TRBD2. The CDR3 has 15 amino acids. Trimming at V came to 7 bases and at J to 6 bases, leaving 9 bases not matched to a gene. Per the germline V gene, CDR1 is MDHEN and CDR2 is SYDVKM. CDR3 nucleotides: TGTGCCAGCATCGGATTAATAGCGGGAGGCAATGAGCAGTTCTTC. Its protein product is CASIGLIAGGNEQFF.

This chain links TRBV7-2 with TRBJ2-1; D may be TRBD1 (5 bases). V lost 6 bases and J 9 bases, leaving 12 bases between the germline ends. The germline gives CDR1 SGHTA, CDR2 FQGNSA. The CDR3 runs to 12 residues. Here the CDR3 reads CASSPTGAEQFF. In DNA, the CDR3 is TGTGCCAGCAGTCCGACTGGGGCTGAGCAGTTCTTC. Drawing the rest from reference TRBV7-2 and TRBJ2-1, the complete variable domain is GAGVSQSPSNKVTEKGKDVELRCDPISGHTALYWYRQSLGQGLEFLIYFQGNSAPDKSGLPSDRFSAERTGGSVSTLTIQRTQQEDSAVYLCASSPTGAEQFFGPGTRLTVL.

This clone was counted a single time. This CDR3 reads CASSVGGTGGKTQYF. CDR3 sequence (DNA): TGTGCCAGCAGCGTAGGTGGGACAGGGGGCAAGACCCAGTACTTC. The chain carries TRBV9 and TRBJ2-5, with 12 bases matching TRBD1. The CDR3 consists of 15 residues. V was pared by 0 bases and J by 6 bases, with 3 bases of the junction left unmatched. Germline V lookup: CDR1 SGDLS, CDR2 YYNGEE. The complete variable domain, with remaining parts taken from reference TRBV9 and TRBJ2-5, reads DSGVTQTPKHLITATGQRVTLRCSPRSGDLSVYWYQQSLDQGLQFLIQYYNGEERAKGNILERFSAQQFPDLHSELNLSSLELGDSALYFCASSVGGTGGKTQYFGPGTRLLVL.

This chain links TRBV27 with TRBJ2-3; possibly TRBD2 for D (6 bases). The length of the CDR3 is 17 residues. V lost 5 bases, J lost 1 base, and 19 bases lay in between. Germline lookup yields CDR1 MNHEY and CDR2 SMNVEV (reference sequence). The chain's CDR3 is CASSPPSVGGRTDTQYF. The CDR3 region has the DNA TGTGCCAGCAGTCCTCCTAGCGTAGGAGGACGCACAGATACGCAGTATTTT.

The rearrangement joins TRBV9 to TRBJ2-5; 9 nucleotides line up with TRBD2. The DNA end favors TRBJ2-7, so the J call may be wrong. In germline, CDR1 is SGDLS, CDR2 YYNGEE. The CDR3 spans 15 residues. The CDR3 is CASSVSGTSWYEQYF. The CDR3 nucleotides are TGTGCCAGCAGCGTATCCGGGACTAGCTGGTACGAGCAGTACTTC.

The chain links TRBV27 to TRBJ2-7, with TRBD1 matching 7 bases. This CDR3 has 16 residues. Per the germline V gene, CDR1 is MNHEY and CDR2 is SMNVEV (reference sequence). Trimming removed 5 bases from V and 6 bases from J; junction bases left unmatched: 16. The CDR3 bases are TGTGCCAGCAGTGCTAGACAGGGAGAGGGAACTCGCGAGCAGTACTTC. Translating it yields CASSARQGEGTREQYF.

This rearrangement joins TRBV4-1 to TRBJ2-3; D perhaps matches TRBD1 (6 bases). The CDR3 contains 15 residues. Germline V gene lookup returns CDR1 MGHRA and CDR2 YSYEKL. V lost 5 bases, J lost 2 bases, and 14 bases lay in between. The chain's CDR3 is CASSSTGLTTDTQYF. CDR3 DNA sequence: TGCGCCAGCAGCTCGACAGGCCTTACCACAGATACGCAGTATTTT.

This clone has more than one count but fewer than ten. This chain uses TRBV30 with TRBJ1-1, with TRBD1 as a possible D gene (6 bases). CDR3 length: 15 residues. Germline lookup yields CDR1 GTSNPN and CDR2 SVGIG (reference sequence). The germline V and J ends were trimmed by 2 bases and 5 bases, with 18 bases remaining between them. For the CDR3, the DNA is TGTGCCTGGAGTAGGGGGGGCAGGGTAGGAACTGAAGCTTTCTTT. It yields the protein CAWSRGGRVGTEAFF.

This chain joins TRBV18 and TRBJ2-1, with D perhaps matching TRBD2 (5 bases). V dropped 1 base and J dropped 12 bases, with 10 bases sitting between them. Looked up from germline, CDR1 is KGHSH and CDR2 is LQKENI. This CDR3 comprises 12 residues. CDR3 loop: CASSPQTAGQFF. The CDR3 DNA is TGTGCCAGCTCACCACAGACCGCGGGGCAGTTCTTC.

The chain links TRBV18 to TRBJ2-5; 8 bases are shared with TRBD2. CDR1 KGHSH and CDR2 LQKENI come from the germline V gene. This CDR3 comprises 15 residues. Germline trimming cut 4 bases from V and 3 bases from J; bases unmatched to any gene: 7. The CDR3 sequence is CASSLVSGAKETQYF. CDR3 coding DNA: TGTGCCAGCTCACTTGTTAGCGGGGCAAAAGAGACCCAGTACTTC.